This T cell receptor beta chain was captured by sequencing in a study of T-cell memory formation after mild COVID-19 (dated by TCRdb to about 2021). Background for the entire study: Most TCR sequence clusters were specific to one of the two donors. In two donors, T-cell clones that expanded and contracted after mild COVID-19 were followed by sequencing TCRalpha and TCRbeta repertoires longitudinally. The cohort comprised two young, previously healthy adult volunteers, one female and one male.

Ficoll-Paque density gradient centrifugation was the method used to isolate PBMCs. General conclusions and limits of the study: Contracting CD4+ clones turned up mainly in the CM and EM memory subsets, whereas EMRA was where CD8+ clones were enriched. Only a couple of mild cases were covered by the study, and larger cohorts that include severe cases with pre-infection samples were considered necessary. The second-wave clones that peaked on day 37 were not confirmed to be SARS-CoV-2 specific. Some responding clones were detected in pre-infection memory, suggesting pre-existing cross-reactive memory T cells joined the SARS-CoV-2 response. From day 15 to 85, contracting clones showed balanced CD4/CD8 phenotypes, whereas a second wave of clones that expanded from day 15 to 37 leaned towards CD4+.

As regards this clonotype: The target of this receptor is not known. Per-base qualities were not stored, and no clone one base away is much larger.

From cysteine to phenylalanine, the CDR3 is 12 amino acids long. The entry retains the CDR3 DNA only, 36 bases that are in frame from base 1. The CDR1 and CDR2 encoded by the germline V gene are SGHTA and FQGNSA. Cut back by 5 bases and 8 bases, the V and J ends lie 12 bases apart. Sequencing took place on an Illumina NovaSeq 6000. cDNA libraries for TCRalpha and TCRbeta were prepared by 5'RACE using constant-segment primers, with sample barcodes and unique molecular identifiers added. Trizol reagent was used to extract RNA from every sample. The libraries were amplified in two PCR steps, and the second step added a second sample barcode and Illumina TruSeq adapters. Sequencing of libraries was performed on an Illumina NovaSeq with 2 x 150 bp paired-end reads. Per the original workflow: With migec v1.2.7, reads were demultiplexed and then collapsed into UMI-guided consensus sequences. With mixcr v2.1.11, UMI consensuses were aligned to TRA and TRB V and J templates and assembled into clonotypes. Clonotypes were classified as expanded or contracted when called significant by both edgeR and NoisET, with noise models trained on biological replicates. edgeR calls used a false discovery rate-adjusted p below 0.01 and a log2 fold-change threshold of 1. As an exploratory analysis of dynamics, max-normalized trajectories of the 1000 most abundant clonotypes were examined by PCA with hierarchical clustering. Separately sequenced CD4+ and CD8+ repertoires were used to assign the CD4 or CD8 phenotype of responding clones. TCRdb ran its own pipeline on the public reads, namely fastp trimming at Q25 and MiXCR clone calling, and kept in-frame beta chains. For every CDR3 protein sequence, its rows merge into one entry that carries the most common genes and DNA. TCRdb assigned the V and J calls; the authors' analysis was not used. Here the sample has fewer than 200,000 distinct CDR3 sequences; 15% to 20% occur a single time. The top ten constitute roughly 4% of the sample.

The sequence was obtained from a man younger than 35 who had mild COVID-19 (a few samples of this study predate the infection). The sample titles of this study are shuffled in the database, so cell type and time point are left out; the donor was told from shared clones. The chain couples TRBV7-2 to TRBJ1-1; no D gene is confidently identified. Sequenced sample: PBMCs or a T cell subset sorted from them (not recorded which). CDR3 region: CASSPRAQEAFF. In nucleotides, the sequence is TGTGCCAGCAGCCCCCGGGCACAGGAAGCTTTCTTT.